This T cell receptor (beta chain) was sequenced in a study of monozygotic twins with inflammatory bowel disease (dated by TCRdb to the late 2010s). With respect to the entire study: The complete study included approximately 28 monozygotic twin pairs: 19 IBD-discordant Danish pairs and nine German pairs, of which four were IBD-concordant and five were IBD-discordant. Within discordant pairs, disease-associated traits were sought mainly by comparing IBD patients with their genetically identical healthy co-twins. Each individual had, on average, about 151 000 unique TCRalpha sequences and 181 000 unique TCRbeta sequences available for analysis. General findings and caveats noted by the study authors: Fewer clonotypes were shared with other individuals by IBD patients than by healthy twins, most markedly in patients showing signs of disease activity. No difference in repertoire similarity was observed between concordant and discordant twins, possibly owing to limited statistical power. Distinction between different T cell subtypes could not be achieved in the analysis. No single strong signal or clonotype linked to IBD turned up in the results, so the idea that one exists was not supported. A decrease in TCRbeta repertoire diversity, as measured by inverse Simpson index, was observed in IBD patients compared with their healthy co-twins. Background noise and inter-individual variability may have been introduced into the repertoires by the differing immunosuppressive treatments among patients.

Library method: 5' RACE. Preparation of each TCR library used 3,000 to 4,000 ng of total RNA. For each sample, cDNA was synthesized in eight separate reactions using SMARTScribe reverse transcriptase. During cDNA synthesis, template switching introduced unique molecular identifiers that contained a 6-nucleotide sample barcode. TCRalpha and TCRbeta cDNA was amplified in two nested PCRs of around 15 and 9 cycles, and bead purification was carried out after each PCR. Before amplification, the cDNA was both treated with uracil DNA-glycosylase and purified with the QIAquick PCR purification kit. In the second PCR, Illumina TruSeq-compatible adapters and sample-specific barcodes were added. Library quality and concentration were assessed using TapeStation and Qubit, and roughly 5 ng of each library was pooled. Sequencing of the pooled libraries was done on an Illumina HiSeq2500 single-index Rapid Run using custom sequencing primers and 2 x 100 bp reads. The authors' analysis ran thus. MiGEC version 1.2.6 was used for UMI-based consensus assembly to correct PCR and sequencing errors. MiXCR version 2.1.1 was used for V(D)J alignment, clonotype assembly and CDR3 extraction. To normalise gene usage, clonotype sharing and MAIT/NKT TCR abundance, the top 1000, 10 000 and 20 000 clonotypes in each sample were analysed. Diversity was computed as the inverse Simpson index with the vegan R package after downsampling to 27 000 UMIs. Paired Mann-Whitney U tests were applied to discordant twin pairs, with Benjamini-Hochberg correction for multiple testing. The reads were reprocessed in TCRdb, with one entry per CDR3 protein sequence and no accompanying DNA. Here the V and J calls rest on TCRdb's processing, not on the authors' analysis. The sample's table covers roughly 170,000 distinct CDR3 sequences. The ten top clones hold about 7.4% of the sample.

From each donor, a roughly 2.7 ml peripheral blood sample was collected into PAXgene tubes and kept at -80 degrees C. Total RNA was isolated from whole blood with the PAXgene blood miRNA kit on an automated QIAcube, without T cell sorting. Peripheral blood from monozygotic twin pairs concordant or discordant for inflammatory bowel disease was subjected to deep TCRalpha and TCRbeta repertoire profiling with unique molecular barcoding. Smoking habits were recorded for all twin pairs, with individuals classified as current, former or never smokers. The germline V gene yields KGHSH for CDR1 and LQKENI for CDR2. The CDR3 measures 17 amino acids from cysteine to phenylalanine. This entry has no DNA. Notes on this clonotype: Its antigen remains undetermined.

The receptor comes from a human donor with ulcerative colitis or Crohn's disease, or a healthy co-twin of an affected twin (not recorded which). Sample: blood. This receptor chain uses TRBV18 and TRBJ1-1; no DNA is available, so the TRBD1 call from TCRdb remains unchecked. The CDR3 protein: CASSPNKPGTLNTEAFF.